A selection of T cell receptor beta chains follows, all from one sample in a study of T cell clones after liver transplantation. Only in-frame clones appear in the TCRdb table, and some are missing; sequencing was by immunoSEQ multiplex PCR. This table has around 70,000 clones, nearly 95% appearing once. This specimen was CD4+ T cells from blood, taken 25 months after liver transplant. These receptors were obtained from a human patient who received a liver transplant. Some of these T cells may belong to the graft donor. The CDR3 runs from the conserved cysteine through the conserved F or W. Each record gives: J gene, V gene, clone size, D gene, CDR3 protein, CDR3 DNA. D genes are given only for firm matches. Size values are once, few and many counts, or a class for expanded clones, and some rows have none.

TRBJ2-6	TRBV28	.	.	CASRVTGANVLTF	TGTGCCAGCAGGGTTACTGGGGCCAACGTCCTGACTTTC
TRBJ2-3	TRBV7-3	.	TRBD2	CASMRAGGSDTQYF	TGTGCCAGCATGCGTGCGGGAGGGTCAGATACGCAGTATTTT
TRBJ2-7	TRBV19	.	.	CASSMEGDTYEQYF	TGTGCCAGTAGTATGGAGGGGGATACCTACGAGCAGTACTTC
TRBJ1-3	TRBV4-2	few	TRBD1	CASSQGGQGGDTIYF	TGTGCCAGCAGCCAAGGTGGACAGGGGGGGGACACCATATATTTT
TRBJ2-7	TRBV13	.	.	CASSKTGTPYEQYF	TGTGCCAGCAGCAAAACGGGGACCCCCTACGAGCAGTACTTC
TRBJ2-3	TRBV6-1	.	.	CASVRVTVDTDTQYF	TGTGCCAGCGTTCGTGTTACAGTAGACACAGATACGCAGTATTTT
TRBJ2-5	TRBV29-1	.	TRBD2	CSVAEGLAGYQETQYF	TGCAGCGTTGCCGAGGGACTAGCGGGGTACCAAGAGACCCAGTACTTC
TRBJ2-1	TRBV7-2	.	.	CASSPRQYNEQFF	TGTGCCAGCAGCCCCCGACAGTACAATGAGCAGTTCTTC
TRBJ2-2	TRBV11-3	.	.	CASSLVDTGELFF	TGTGCCAGCAGCTTAGTCGACACCGGGGAGCTGTTTTTT
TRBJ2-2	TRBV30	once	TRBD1	CAWSGTGQAGELFF	TGTGCCTGGAGCGGGACAGGCCAGGCCGGGGAGCTGTTTTTT
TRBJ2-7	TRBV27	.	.	CASSPRPESSYEQYF	TGTGCCAGCAGTCCCAGACCAGAGAGCTCCTACGAGCAGTACTTC
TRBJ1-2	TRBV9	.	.	CASSFDGGPYGYTF	TGTGCCAGCAGCTTCGACGGGGGGCCTTACGGCTACACCTTC
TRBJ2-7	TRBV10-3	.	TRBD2	CASVGGNYEQYF	TGTGCCTCGGTGGGGGGGAACTACGAGCAGTACTTC
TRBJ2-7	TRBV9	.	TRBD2	CASSVGTSGRVGEQYF	TGTGCCAGCAGCGTCGGGACTAGCGGGAGAGTAGGGGAGCAGTACTTC
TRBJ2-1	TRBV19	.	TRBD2	CASSIATSGRLAYNEQFF	TGTGCCAGTAGTATAGCGACTAGCGGGAGACTCGCCTACAATGAGCAGTTCTTC
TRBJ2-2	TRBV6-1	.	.	CASRGDGELFF	TGTGCCAGCAGGGGTGACGGGGAGCTGTTTTTT
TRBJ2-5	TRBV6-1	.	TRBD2	CASSEVWGEGETQYF	TGTGCCAGCAGTGAAGTCTGGGGGGAGGGGGAGACCCAGTACTTC
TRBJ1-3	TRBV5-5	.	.	CASSLTTIDSGNTIYF	TGTGCCAGCAGCTTGACAACGATTGATTCCGGAAACACCATATATTTT
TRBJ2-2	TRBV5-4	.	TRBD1	CASSETGNSGELFF	TGTGCCAGCAGCGAGACAGGGAATTCCGGGGAGCTGTTTTTT
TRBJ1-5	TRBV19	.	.	CASSPMDSQPQHF	TGTGCCAGTAGTCCGATGGACAGTCAGCCCCAGCATTTT
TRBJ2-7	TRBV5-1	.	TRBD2	CASSGTSPYEQYF	TGCGCCAGCAGCGGGACTAGCCCCTACGAGCAGTACTTC
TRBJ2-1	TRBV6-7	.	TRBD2	CASSYSKAGGPREQFF	TGTGCCAGCAGTTACTCGAAAGCGGGAGGGCCGAGGGAGCAGTTCTTC
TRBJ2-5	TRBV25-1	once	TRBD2	CASSDPVSGSETQYF	TGTGCCAGCAGTGATCCAGTGAGCGGGAGTGAGACCCAGTACTTC
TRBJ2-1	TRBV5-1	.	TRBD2	CASSFFAGGAGNEQFF	TGCGCCAGCAGCTTCTTCGCGGGGGGCGCGGGCAATGAGCAGTTCTTC
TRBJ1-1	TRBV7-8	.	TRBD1	CASSWDRGLNTEAFF	TGTGCCAGCAGCTGGGACAGGGGGCTGAACACTGAAGCTTTCTTT
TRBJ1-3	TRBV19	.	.	CASARVTSGNTIYF	TGTGCCAGTGCCCGGGTAACCTCTGGAAACACCATATATTTT
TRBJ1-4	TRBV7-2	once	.	CASSLRGPNEKLFF	TGTGCCAGCAGCTTGCGAGGTCCTAATGAAAAACTGTTTTTT
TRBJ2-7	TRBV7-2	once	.	CASSPTGTVSYEQYF	TGTGCCAGCAGCCCAACCGGGACGGTCTCCTACGAGCAGTACTTC
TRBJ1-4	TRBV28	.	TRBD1	CASTYPKTGGNEKLFF	TGTGCCAGCACCTACCCGAAGACAGGGGGAAATGAAAAACTGTTTTTT
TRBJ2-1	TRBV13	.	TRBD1	CASSLGGQGSYNEQFF	TGTGCCAGCAGCTTAGGCGGACAGGGCTCCTACAATGAGCAGTTCTTC
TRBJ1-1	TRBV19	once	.	CASSARQGSRRNTEAFF	TGTGCCAGTAGCGCTAGGCAGGGGTCCCGACGAAACACTGAAGCTTTCTTT
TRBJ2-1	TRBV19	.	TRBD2	CASSIRAGEVDEQFF	TGTGCCAGTAGTATTCGAGCGGGAGAGGTGGATGAGCAGTTCTTC
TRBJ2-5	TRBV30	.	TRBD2	CAWSRAGAVKTQYF	TGTGCCTGGAGTAGGGCGGGAGCGGTAAAGACCCAGTACTTC
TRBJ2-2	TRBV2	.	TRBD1	CASREQGVPGGGELFF	TGTGCCAGCAGAGAACAGGGGGTACCTGGAGGCGGGGAGCTGTTTTTT
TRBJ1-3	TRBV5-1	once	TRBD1	CASSFGTAGSGNTIYF	TGCGCCAGCAGCTTTGGGACAGCCGGCTCTGGAAACACCATATATTTT
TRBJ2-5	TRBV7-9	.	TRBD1	CASSLKGGGETQYF	TGTGCCAGCAGCTTAAAAGGGGGCGGGGAGACCCAGTACTTC
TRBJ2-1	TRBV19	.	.	CARRTPEQFF	TGTGCCCGACGAACCCCAGAGCAGTTCTTC
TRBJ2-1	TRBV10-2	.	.	CASSVTSPEYNEQFF	TGCGCCAGCAGCGTGACTAGTCCTGAATACAATGAGCAGTTCTTC
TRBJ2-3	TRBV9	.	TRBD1	CASSLRTGGLSDTQYF	TGTGCCAGCAGCCTCAGGACAGGGGGGTTGTCAGATACGCAGTATTTT
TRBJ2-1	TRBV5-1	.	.	CASSFVGTDNEQFF	TGCGCCAGCAGCTTTGTGGGGACGGACAATGAGCAGTTCTTC
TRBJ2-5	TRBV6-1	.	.	CASSELGMETQYF	TGTGCCAGCAGTGAATTGGGTATGGAGACCCAGTACTTC
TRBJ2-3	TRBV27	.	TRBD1	CASRGDRAVTDTQYF	TGTGCCAGCAGGGGGGACAGAGCCGTCACAGATACGCAGTATTTT
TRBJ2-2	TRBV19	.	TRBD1	CASREDRGVTGELFF	TGTGCCAGTAGAGAGGACAGGGGCGTCACCGGGGAGCTGTTTTTT
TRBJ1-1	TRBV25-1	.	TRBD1	CASKGQLNTEAFF	TGTGCCAGCAAGGGACAGCTGAACACTGAAGCTTTCTTT
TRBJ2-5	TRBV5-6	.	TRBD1	CASTYRGQPQETQYF	TGTGCCAGCACCTACAGGGGGCAACCCCAAGAGACCCAGTACTTC